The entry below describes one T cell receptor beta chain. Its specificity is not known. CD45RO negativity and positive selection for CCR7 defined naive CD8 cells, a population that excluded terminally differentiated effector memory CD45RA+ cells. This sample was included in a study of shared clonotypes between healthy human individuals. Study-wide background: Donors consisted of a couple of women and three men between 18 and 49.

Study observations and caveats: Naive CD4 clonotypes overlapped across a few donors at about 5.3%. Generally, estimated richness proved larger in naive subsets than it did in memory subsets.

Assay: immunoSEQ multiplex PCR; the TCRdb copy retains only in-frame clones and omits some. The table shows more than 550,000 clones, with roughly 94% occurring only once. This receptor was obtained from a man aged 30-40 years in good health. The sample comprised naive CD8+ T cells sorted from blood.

The CDR3 is CASSLSGGDNQPQHF. The CDR3 DNA reads as TGTGCCAGCAGTTTATCCGGGGGAGATAATCAGCCCCAGCATTTT. The V and J genes are TRBV27 and TRBJ1-5, with a tentative D call TRBD1 (5 bases). Trimming stripped 0 bases from V and 4 bases from J, with 10 bases between. Germline-derived CDR1 and CDR2 are MNHEY and SMNVEV (reference sequence). The length of the CDR3 is 15 residues.